The following is a T cell receptor (beta chain) sequence with its context. The trim removed 7 bases at V and 4 bases at J, leaving 4 bases unmatched. Germline V gene lookup returns CDR1 KGHDR and CDR2 SFDVKD. The length of the CDR3 is 15 residues. It was with a sample-barcoded 5' primer and a J-beta primer mix that a second PCR of roughly 6 to 11 cycles was run. TCRdb re-called the 5' RACE reads with MiXCR, one entry per CDR3 protein. This sample yields about 1.5 million distinct CDR3 sequences, of which roughly 43% are seen a single time; over 3.5% belongs to the top ten. The entry originates in a study of blood T cells in healthy people across ages.

What was sequenced was blood. The chain combines TRBV24-1 with TRBJ2-3; the match to TRBD2 covers 13 bases. This sequence was found in a woman younger than 30 in good health. CDR3 bases: TGTGCCACCAGAGCCGGGACTAGCGGGGCAGATACGCAGTATTTT. This codes for CATRAGTSGADTQYF.